These T cell receptor beta chains were read from a single sample in a study of blood T cell repertoires in COVID-19. The method was immunoSEQ multiplex PCR; TCRdb's version includes in-frame clones alone and lacks a portion of them. This sample carries some 380,000 clones, over 65% of them seen once, and the ten largest clones take 0.85% to 1.3%. Sequencing was done on a sample of peripheral blood. The source is a human donor with acute or convalescent COVID-19. The donor label of this sample is uncertain. CDR3s include the opening cysteine and the closing phenylalanine or tryptophan. D genes are given only for firm matches. Some rows mark clone size as missing; the rest say once, few, many or name a class of expanded clone.

V gene: TRBV19
clone size: NA
J gene: TRBJ1-2
D gene: NA
CDR3 DNA: TGTGCCAGTAGTATACGCGGCAGGGAGGTTGGCTACACCTTC
CDR3 protein: CASSIRGREVGYTF

V gene: TRBV7-6
clone size: NA
J gene: TRBJ1-6
D gene: NA
CDR3 DNA: TGTGCCAGCAGCTTAGCCCAAGACAGTTCAAATTCACCCCTCCACTTT
CDR3 protein: CASSLAQDSSNSPLHF

V gene: TRBV18
clone size: NA
J gene: TRBJ2-3
D gene: TRBD1
CDR3 DNA: TGTGCCAGCTCACCGACAAGGAGCCTGGGACAGGGCACAGATACGCAGTATTTT
CDR3 protein: CASSPTRSLGQGTDTQYF

V gene: TRBV30
clone size: NA
J gene: TRBJ1-2
D gene: TRBD1
CDR3 DNA: TGTGCCTGGATGGGGACAGGGGGTAATGGCTACACCTTC
CDR3 protein: CAWMGTGGNGYTF

V gene: TRBV13
clone size: few
J gene: TRBJ1-3
D gene: TRBD1
CDR3 DNA: TGTGCCAGCAGCTTAGCAGGGGGCAGCTTACGGAACACCATATATTTT
CDR3 protein: CASSLAGGSLRNTIYF

V gene: TRBV7-2
clone size: NA
J gene: TRBJ2-1
D gene: TRBD2
CDR3 DNA: TGTGCCAGCAGCCTAGCCGGGACTAGCGGGAGTCATGAGCAGTTCTTC
CDR3 protein: CASSLAGTSGSHEQFF

V gene: TRBV6-2/TRBV6-3
clone size: NA
J gene: TRBJ2-1
D gene: TRBD2
CDR3 DNA: TGTGCCAGCAGTTACTCGCCCAGCGGGAGCCCCCGCTCCTACAATGAGCAGTTCTTC
CDR3 protein: CASSYSPSGSPRSYNEQFF

V gene: TRBV18
clone size: few
J gene: TRBJ2-5
D gene: TRBD2
CDR3 DNA: TGTGCCAGCTCATCGAAAAATATAACTAGCGGCACCAGGGGGACCCAGTACTTC
CDR3 protein: CASSSKNITSGTRGTQYF

V gene: TRBV2
clone size: once
J gene: TRBJ1-1
D gene: TRBD1
CDR3 DNA: TGTGCCAGCAGCAGACAGGGGTATACTGAAGCTTTCTTT
CDR3 protein: CASSRQGYTEAFF

V gene: TRBV14
clone size: NA
J gene: TRBJ2-3
D gene: NA
CDR3 DNA: TGTGCCAGCAGCCAAACCTCTAGGTCCTCAGATACGCAGTATTTT
CDR3 protein: CASSQTSRSSDTQYF

V gene: TRBV5-1
clone size: NA
J gene: TRBJ2-1
D gene: TRBD2
CDR3 DNA: TGCGCCAGCAGCGGCGGGGCTAGCGGGAGCTCCTACAATGAGCAGTTCTTC
CDR3 protein: CASSGGASGSSYNEQFF

V gene: TRBV2
clone size: once
J gene: TRBJ1-5
D gene: TRBD1
CDR3 DNA: TGTGCCAGCTGTGAACAGGGGGAGGTTCAGCCCCAGCATTTT
CDR3 protein: CASCEQGEVQPQHF

V gene: TRBV11-2
clone size: NA
J gene: TRBJ2-5
D gene: NA
CDR3 DNA: TGTGCCAGCAGCACGCACTCGACAATCAGACACTTC
CDR3 protein: CASSTHSTIRHF

V gene: TRBV7-6
clone size: NA
J gene: TRBJ1-3
D gene: NA
CDR3 DNA: TGTGCCAGCAGTGTGGATGCGGGGTACTCTGGAAACACCATATATTTT
CDR3 protein: CASSVDAGYSGNTIYF

V gene: TRBV18
clone size: NA
J gene: TRBJ2-5
D gene: TRBD1
CDR3 DNA: TGTGCCAGCTCCCAACAGGGGACGGAGACCCAGTACTTC
CDR3 protein: CASSQQGTETQYF

V gene: TRBV6-1
clone size: once
J gene: TRBJ1-5
D gene: TRBD1
CDR3 DNA: TGTGCCAGCAGTGAAGCGCTCCCCGGGACAGGGGTATCCTTAATGAGCAATCAGCCCCAGCATTTT
CDR3 protein: CASSEALPGTGVSLMSNQPQHF

V gene: TRBV7-2
clone size: NA
J gene: TRBJ2-5
D gene: TRBD1
CDR3 DNA: TGTGCCAGCAGTCCCCGACAGGGGTGGGAAGAGACCCAGTACTTC
CDR3 protein: CASSPRQGWEETQYF

V gene: TRBV29-1
clone size: NA
J gene: TRBJ1-2
D gene: NA
CDR3 DNA: TGCAGCGTTGTAGGCTGGGGGGCTAACTATGGCTACACCTTC
CDR3 protein: CSVVGWGANYGYTF

V gene: TRBV9
clone size: NA
J gene: TRBJ1-6
D gene: NA
CDR3 DNA: TGTGCCAGCAGCGTACAGTCAAATTCACCCCTCCACTTT
CDR3 protein: CASSVQSNSPLHF

V gene: TRBV7-9
clone size: NA
J gene: TRBJ2-7
D gene: NA
CDR3 DNA: TGTGCCAGCAGCTCGTTCGGGGGGCCCGCCTACGAGCAGTACTTC
CDR3 protein: CASSSFGGPAYEQYF

V gene: TRBV19
clone size: NA
J gene: TRBJ2-1
D gene: NA
CDR3 DNA: TGTGCCAGTAGTCTAAGACTAGTCCCGAATGAGCAGTTCTTC
CDR3 protein: CASSLRLVPNEQFF

V gene: TRBV12-3/TRBV12-4
clone size: NA
J gene: TRBJ1-1
D gene: NA
CDR3 DNA: TGTGCCAGCAGTTTGAGTAAAGAGACTTTCTTT
CDR3 protein: CASSLSKETFF

V gene: TRBV19
clone size: NA
J gene: TRBJ1-1
D gene: TRBD1
CDR3 DNA: TGTGCCAGTAGGGGGGAAAGGGGGCGCAGGTTGTACACTGAAGCTTTCTTT
CDR3 protein: CASRGERGRRLYTEAFF

V gene: TRBV19
clone size: NA
J gene: TRBJ1-5
D gene: NA
CDR3 DNA: TGTGCCAGTAGTATATCCGGGGGGCAGGGCGGTCAGCCCCAGCATTTT
CDR3 protein: CASSISGGQGGQPQHF

V gene: TRBV6-5
clone size: few
J gene: TRBJ1-3
D gene: NA
CDR3 DNA: TGTGCCAGCAGCCCCCAGGGGTCTGGAAACACCATATATTTT
CDR3 protein: CASSPQGSGNTIYF

V gene: TRBV5-5
clone size: NA
J gene: TRBJ1-3
D gene: NA
CDR3 DNA: TGTGCCAGCAGCTTGGCCCGGTCCCTCGGAAACACCATATATTTT
CDR3 protein: CASSLARSLGNTIYF

V gene: TRBV27
clone size: once
J gene: TRBJ1-2
D gene: NA
CDR3 DNA: TGTGCCAGCAGTAGAGGGGGTAACTATGGCTACACCTTC
CDR3 protein: CASSRGGNYGYTF

V gene: TRBV27
clone size: NA
J gene: TRBJ1-6
D gene: TRBD1
CDR3 DNA: TGTGCCAGCAGACCCGGGACAGGGTTTTTATTTTCACCCCTCCACTTT
CDR3 protein: CASRPGTGFLFSPLHF

V gene: TRBV15
clone size: NA
J gene: TRBJ1-2
D gene: TRBD1
CDR3 DNA: TGTGCCACCAGCAGAGATAGGACAGGGGGCTTCTATGGCTACACCTTC
CDR3 protein: CATSRDRTGGFYGYTF

V gene: TRBV7-8
clone size: once
J gene: TRBJ2-1
D gene: NA
CDR3 DNA: TGTGCCAGCAGCTTAGTGGCCCTCTCCTACAATGAGCAGTTCTTC
CDR3 protein: CASSLVALSYNEQFF

V gene: TRBV27
clone size: once
J gene: TRBJ1-1
D gene: NA
CDR3 DNA: TGTGCCAGCAGTTTACAAAGTGTCGACATTAGAAAAGCTTTCTTT
CDR3 protein: CASSLQSVDIRKAFF

V gene: TRBV5-1
clone size: NA
J gene: TRBJ2-2
D gene: TRBD2
CDR3 DNA: TGCGCCAGCAGCTTGAGGACTAGCGGGACGAACACCGGGGAGCTGTTTTTT
CDR3 protein: CASSLRTSGTNTGELFF

V gene: TRBV3-1/TRBV3-2
clone size: once
J gene: TRBJ1-1
D gene: NA
CDR3 DNA: TGTGCCAGCAGCCGCGGACAGTTGAACACTGAAGCTTTCTTT
CDR3 protein: CASSRGQLNTEAFF

V gene: TRBV19
clone size: NA
J gene: TRBJ2-7
D gene: TRBD2
CDR3 DNA: TGTGCCAGTAGTACGGGACTAGGCTACGAGCAGTACTTC
CDR3 protein: CASSTGLGYEQYF

V gene: TRBV7-7
clone size: NA
J gene: TRBJ2-1
D gene: TRBD2
CDR3 DNA: TGTGCCAGCAGCTCCCGTTTGGCTAGCGGGGGGGACAATGAGCAGTTCTTC
CDR3 protein: CASSSRLASGGDNEQFF

V gene: TRBV18
clone size: few
J gene: TRBJ2-7
D gene: NA
CDR3 DNA: TGTGCCAGCTCACCAACCACGGTTAGCTCCTACGAGCAGTACTTC
CDR3 protein: CASSPTTVSSYEQYF

V gene: TRBV5-1
clone size: NA
J gene: TRBJ2-5
D gene: TRBD2
CDR3 DNA: TGCGCCAGCAGCCACTCACGCGGGCCGGGGGGGAGTGAGACCCAGTACTTC
CDR3 protein: CASSHSRGPGGSETQYF

V gene: TRBV5-5
clone size: NA
J gene: TRBJ1-1
D gene: NA
CDR3 DNA: TGTGCCAGCAGCGTCGGCTGGGGCACCCAGAACACTGAAGCTTTCTTT
CDR3 protein: CASSVGWGTQNTEAFF

V gene: TRBV24-1
clone size: NA
J gene: TRBJ2-3
D gene: NA
CDR3 DNA: TGTGCCACCAGTGATGGGGGGACGGCCGATACGCAGTATTTT
CDR3 protein: CATSDGGTADTQYF

V gene: TRBV30
clone size: NA
J gene: TRBJ1-6
D gene: NA
CDR3 DNA: TGTGCCTGGAGTGTATTTTCCTCAGGACCCCTCCACTTT
CDR3 protein: CAWSVFSSGPLHF

V gene: TRBV5-6
clone size: NA
J gene: TRBJ2-1
D gene: NA
CDR3 DNA: TGTGCCAGCAGCTTTAGGGGTGGCTACAATGAGCAGTTCTTC
CDR3 protein: CASSFRGGYNEQFF

V gene: TRBV5-1
clone size: NA
J gene: TRBJ1-1
D gene: TRBD1
CDR3 DNA: TGCGCCAGCAGCTTACAGGGGGCCCACACTGAAGCTTTCTTT
CDR3 protein: CASSLQGAHTEAFF

V gene: TRBV5-4
clone size: once
J gene: TRBJ1-2
D gene: TRBD1
CDR3 DNA: TGTGCCAGCAGCCCAGGACAGGGGTATGGCTACACCTTC
CDR3 protein: CASSPGQGYGYTF

V gene: TRBV2
clone size: few
J gene: TRBJ1-4
D gene: TRBD1
CDR3 DNA: TGTGCCAACCGGGACAGGGAGGCTGAAAAACTGTTTTTT
CDR3 protein: CANRDREAEKLFF

V gene: TRBV29-1
clone size: NA
J gene: TRBJ1-2
D gene: TRBD1
CDR3 DNA: TGCAGCGTTGAAAGAATAGGGGTACAGGGGACTGGCTACACCTTC
CDR3 protein: CSVERIGVQGTGYTF

V gene: TRBV5-1
clone size: NA
J gene: TRBJ2-5
D gene: NA
CDR3 DNA: TGCGCCAGCAGCCAACAGGGAATCGGAGAGACCCAGTACTTC
CDR3 protein: CASSQQGIGETQYF

V gene: TRBV3-1/TRBV3-2
clone size: NA
J gene: TRBJ2-2
D gene: TRBD1
CDR3 DNA: TGTGCCAGCAGAACGGACAGGGGCATCGGGGAGCTGTTTTTT
CDR3 protein: CASRTDRGIGELFF

V gene: TRBV10-3
clone size: NA
J gene: TRBJ1-1
D gene: NA
CDR3 DNA: TGTGCCATCAGTGGAGCCGGCAGGGGTGGATTGAAAGCTTTCTTT
CDR3 protein: CAISGAGRGGLKAFF

V gene: TRBV2
clone size: NA
J gene: TRBJ1-6
D gene: TRBD1
CDR3 DNA: TGTGCCAGCGGGACAGGGGTTAATTCACCCCTCCACTTT
CDR3 protein: CASGTGVNSPLHF

V gene: TRBV19
clone size: NA
J gene: TRBJ2-5
D gene: TRBD1
CDR3 DNA: TGTGCCAGTAGTCCGGACAGGCCGGAGACCCAGTACTTC
CDR3 protein: CASSPDRPETQYF

V gene: TRBV19
clone size: NA
J gene: TRBJ1-5
D gene: TRBD1
CDR3 DNA: TGTGCCAGTAGACCGACAGGGGACCTCACTCCCCAGCATTTT
CDR3 protein: CASRPTGDLTPQHF

V gene: TRBV18
clone size: NA
J gene: TRBJ1-3
D gene: NA
CDR3 DNA: TGTGCCAGCTCACCCGGGGGAAACACCATATATTTT
CDR3 protein: CASSPGGNTIYF

V gene: TRBV28
clone size: NA
J gene: TRBJ1-2
D gene: TRBD1
CDR3 DNA: TGTGCCAGCAGTTGGGACAGCTACTATGGCTACACCTTC
CDR3 protein: CASSWDSYYGYTF